This passage covers 12 T cell receptor beta chains from one sample sequenced in a study of T cell responses to AZD1222 COVID-19 vaccine. The table came from immunoSEQ multiplex PCR; TCRdb's copy has only in-frame clones and leaves some out. The sample holds some 110,000 clones, around 83% seen once. This sample comprised peripheral blood, obtained 28 days after the second AZD1222 dose. Receptors originate from an adult who received the AZD1222 COVID-19 vaccine.

The chain employs TRBV5-4 and TRBJ2-6; no reliable D call. V lost 6 bases and J 4 bases, leaving 5 bases between the germline ends. The CDR3 runs 12 residues. CDR1 is SGHNT, CDR2 YYREEE, per germline (reference sequence). CDR3 loop: CASTGGANVLTF. DNA for the CDR3: TGTGCCAGCACCGGCGGGGCCAACGTCCTGACTTTC.

This chain connects TRBV13 to TRBJ2-1, with 11 bases matching TRBD2. The CDR3 spans 17 residues. With 4 bases clipped from V and 3 bases from J, the junction kept 8 bases outside the gene matches. In germline, CDR1 is PRHDT, CDR2 FYEKMQ (reference sequence). This CDR3 is CASSSTLAGGLYNEQFF. CDR3 sequence (DNA): TGTGCCAGCAGCTCAACTTTAGCGGGGGGGCTCTACAATGAGCAGTTCTTC.

About this clone itself: A read error may account for a junction end that differs from germline. V and J are TRBV7-2 and TRBJ1-2; the D gene is possibly TRBD1 (6 bases). This CDR3 spans 16 amino acids. CDR1 is SGHTA, CDR2 FQGNSA, per germline. CDR3 bases: TGTGCCAGCAGCGAAGGCCGGACAGTTGGGTCCTATAGCTACACCTTC. Its translation is CASSEGRTVGSYSYTF.

The chain links TRBV19 to TRBJ1-1, with a possible D match to TRBD1 (5 bases). Germline V gene data show CDR1 as LNHDA and CDR2 as SQIVND (reference sequence). CDR3 length: 20 amino acids. V was cut by 1 base and J by 3 bases, with 27 bases left in between. DNA for the CDR3: TGTGCCAGTAGTATAGCGTGGGCCTCACAGTGGGGGAAACTTTACACTGAAGCTTTCTTT. This sequence encodes CASSIAWASQWGKLYTEAFF.

As DNA, the CDR3 is TGCGCCAGCAGCCGGGCGGACAGGGGCGAGGAGACCCAGTACTTC. It encodes CASSRADRGEETQYF. The V call is TRBV5-1, the J call TRBJ2-5; TRBD1 agrees at 9 bases. Germline values: CDR1 SGHRS, CDR2 YFSETQ. The CDR3 covers 15 residues. Trimming took 4 bases from V and 5 from J; bases not matched to a gene: 9.

This clone was seen a single time. This chain joins TRBV28 and TRBJ1-2; D unresolved. CDR1 is MDHEN and CDR2 is SYDVKM in the germline V gene. The CDR3 has 13 amino acids. V lost 4 bases to trimming and J lost 4 bases, with 10 bases between them. DNA of the CDR3: TGTGCCAGCAGTTCGACGGCGGCCTATGGCTACACCTTC. This gives the protein CASSSTAAYGYTF.

Only one count was recorded for this clone. The rearrangement uses TRBV18 and TRBJ2-1, with D uncertain. From germline, CDR1 is KGHSH and CDR2 LQKENI. V was cut by 5 bases and J by 0 bases, with 14 bases left in between. CDR3 length equals 16 residues. CDR3 DNA: TGTGCCAGCTCATACCTTAAACAAAGCTCCTACAATGAGCAGTTCTTC. Protein product: CASSYLKQSSYNEQFF.

The V gene is TRBV6-5, the J gene TRBJ2-7, with 8 bases identical to TRBD1. V trimming: 5 bases; J trimming: 0 bases; junction bases outside the gene matches: 3. CDR3 size: 14 residues. The germline V gene encodes CDR1 MNHEY and CDR2 SVGAGI. CDR3 bases: TGTGCCAGCAGTCTGGGACAGGACTCCTACGAGCAGTACTTC. It encodes CASSLGQDSYEQYF.

This clone is a singleton in its sample. The gene calls are TRBV6-5 and TRBJ2-7; possible D gene TRBD1, 5 bases. The V and J ends lost 2 bases and 1 base respectively, with 12 bases between them. The CDR3 contains 15 residues. The germline V gene has CDR1 MNHEY and CDR2 SVGAGI. The CDR3 bases are TGTGCCAGCAGTTACAGTGGGGCAGGGTCCTACGAGCAGTACTTC. Its protein product is CASSYSGAGSYEQYF.

The chain has TRBV10-2 and TRBJ2-1, with 10 bases fitting TRBD2. CDR3 length: 16 amino acids. The V gene end was trimmed by 1 base and the J gene end by 5 bases; junction bases not matched to a gene: 5. The germline V gene has CDR1 WSHSY and CDR2 SAAADI. In nucleotides, the CDR3 is TGCGCCAGCAGTGAGTTCTGGACTAGCGGAAACAATGAGCAGTTCTTC. This codes for CASSEFWTSGNNEQFF.

This chain links TRBV6-5 with TRBJ1-5, with TRBD1 identical over 9 bases. V lost 8 bases, J lost 6 bases, and 11 bases stayed unmatched. The V gene's germline CDR1 is MNHEY and CDR2 SVGAGI. The CDR3 runs 15 residues. CDR3 coding DNA: TGTGCCAGCTTAACCGGGACAGGGAACGCTCAGCCCCAGCATTTT. Amino acid sequence: CASLTGTGNAQPQHF.

J is TRBJ2-7 and V is TRBV19, with D possibly being TRBD2 (6 bases). In germline, CDR1 is LNHDA, CDR2 SQIVND (reference sequence). Trimming removed 5 bases from V and 2 bases from J, with 13 bases in between. This CDR3 is 14 amino acids long. CDR3 sequence reads: CASSAGPGTYEQYF. The DNA for the CDR3 is TGTGCCAGTAGTGCGGGACCCGGAACCTACGAGCAGTACTTC.